The T cell receptor (beta chain) described here comes from a study of CXCR3-negative and CXCR3-positive naive CD8 T cells. The CDR3 spans 14 residues. In preparing the TRB cDNA libraries, 5' RACE with UMI labels was used. TCRdb reprocessed the 5' RACE reads and stores each CDR3 protein as one record, lacking DNA. The table lists tens of thousands of distinct CDR3 sequences. General study points: TRB CDR3s were more hydrophobic in CXCR3-positive than in CXCR3-negative naive cells.

In the case of this clonotype: Antigen: not known.

The chain uses TRBV12-3 or TRBV12-4 and TRBJ2-1. Specimen: naive CXCR3+ CD8+ T cells from blood. Described subset: CD45RO-CCR7+CD27+CD95- naive CD8+ T cells expressing CXCR3 (TNR3+). The source is a human donor in good health. Some clones in this sample may be carry-over from other donors' samples. The CDR3 loop is CASVQPDKSNEQFF.